A selection of T cell receptor beta chains follows, all from one sample in a study of blood T cell repertoires in COVID-19. Data came from immunoSEQ multiplex PCR; TCRdb stores just in-frame clones and leaves some out. The sample contains 65,000 to 80,000 clones, about four fifths of which appear only once. The sample consisted of peripheral blood. These receptors were obtained from a human donor in a cohort sampled during active COVID-19. Each CDR3 is given with its conserved first and last residue. Fields, in order: J gene, V gene, D gene, clone size, CDR3 DNA, CDR3 protein. A D gene is named only where the DNA matches it firmly. Clone size appears in some rows only: once, few, many, or a class for an expanded clone.

>TRBJ1-2|TRBV5-1|NA|few
TGCGCCAGCGGCACGGGGGTTTATGGCTACACCTTC
CASGTGVYGYTF
>TRBJ1-4|TRBV6-5|NA|NA
TGTGCCAGCAGAAGACAGCCTGTCGGTAGGGAAAAACTGTTTTTT
CASRRQPVGREKLFF
>TRBJ1-3|TRBV28|NA|NA
TGTGCCAGCAGTTTCGTAAACACCATATATTTT
CASSFVNTIYF
>TRBJ2-1|TRBV5-1|TRBD2|NA
TGCGCCAGCAGCTTGGGTAGCGGGAAGTACAATGAGCAGTTCTTC
CASSLGSGKYNEQFF
>TRBJ1-5|TRBV28|NA|NA
TGTGCCAGCAGTTCCCTTGGGCCCGAGCCCCAGCATTTT
CASSSLGPEPQHF
>TRBJ2-3|TRBV3-1/TRBV3-2|NA|NA
TGTGCCAGCAGCCTCAGCCAGGGCGCTAGCACAGATACGCAGTATTTT
CASSLSQGASTDTQYF
>TRBJ2-5|TRBV29-1|NA|NA
TGCAGCGTTCAATTGGTAGGAGGGGAGACCCAGTACTTC
CSVQLVGGETQYF
>TRBJ2-7|TRBV4-1|TRBD2|few
TGCGCCAGCAGCCAAGTAGTTGTTTCTGTCCAGCGGGGCTCCGAGCAGTACTTC
CASSQVVVSVQRGSEQYF
>TRBJ2-5|TRBV28|TRBD1|NA
TGTGCCAGCAGCAAAGGGACAGCCTACCAAGAGACCCAGTACTTC
CASSKGTAYQETQYF
>TRBJ2-3|TRBV27|TRBD2|few
TGTGCCAGCAGTTTAAGGGTCGGGGGGGTGGCGACAGATACGCAGTATTTT
CASSLRVGGVATDTQYF
>TRBJ1-1|TRBV7-9|TRBD1|NA
TGTGCCAGCACCTATACCGGGACAGGGACCCGTGAAGCTTTCTTT
CASTYTGTGTREAFF
>TRBJ2-5|TRBV5-4|TRBD1|NA
TGTGCCAGCAGCCCGAAGACAGGGTGGGAGACCCAGTACTTC
CASSPKTGWETQYF
>TRBJ2-3|TRBV27|TRBD1|NA
TGTGCCAGCAGCCAGTGGGACAGGGTCACAGATACGCAGTATTTT
CASSQWDRVTDTQYF
>TRBJ2-7|TRBV10-3|TRBD1|NA
TGTGCCACCGATACCGGGACAGGGGGCAACGAGCAGTACTTC
CATDTGTGGNEQYF
>TRBJ2-5|TRBV5-1|NA|NA
TGCGCCAGCAGCTTGTTACTGCCCGGGACCCAGTACTTC
CASSLLLPGTQYF
>TRBJ1-2|TRBV4-1|TRBD1|NA
TGCGCCAGCAGCCAAGATCGGGGGACAGGGTATGGCTACACCTTC
CASSQDRGTGYGYTF
>TRBJ1-2|TRBV29-1|NA|NA
TGCAGCGTTGAATCGCGTCGGGGCTACACCTTC
CSVESRRGYTF
>TRBJ1-4|TRBV7-9|TRBD1|NA
TGTGCCAGCAGCCTGGCGGGACAGCGGAATGAAAAACTGTTTTTT
CASSLAGQRNEKLFF
>TRBJ2-4|TRBV2|NA|NA
TGTGCCAGCAGGGAGACCGCTGACATTCAGTACTTC
CASRETADIQYF
>TRBJ2-3|TRBV28|NA|NA
TGTGCCAGCAGACCGCAGGGGACCCGCACAGATACGCAGTATTTT
CASRPQGTRTDTQYF
>TRBJ2-5|TRBV18|NA|NA
TGTGCCAGCTCACCGCGGCAAGAGACCCAGTACTTC
CASSPRQETQYF
>TRBJ2-7|TRBV29-1|TRBD1|few
TGCAGCGTTGAAGATGGGGACAGGTACGAGCAGTACTTC
CSVEDGDRYEQYF
>TRBJ1-4|TRBV6-5|NA|once
TGTGCCAGCACCCCGGGAGGCGGACGTGAAAAACTGTTTTTT
CASTPGGGREKLFF
>TRBJ1-1|TRBV18|TRBD1|NA
TGTGCCAGCTCACCCTCGACAGGGAGCACTGAAGCTTTCTTT
CASSPSTGSTEAFF
>TRBJ1-2|TRBV6-5|TRBD1|NA
TGTGCCAGCAGTTACCTCAGACAGGGAACTGGCTACACCTTC
CASSYLRQGTGYTF
>TRBJ1-1|TRBV7-9|TRBD1|NA
TGTGCCAGCAGCTTGGGGGGACAGGACGGAGCTTTCTTT
CASSLGGQDGAFF
>TRBJ2-7|TRBV15|NA|NA
TGTGCCACCAGCAGAGAGGTAGGCAGGCCCAGCTCCTACGAGCAGTACTTC
CATSREVGRPSSYEQYF
>TRBJ1-4|TRBV3-1/TRBV3-2|NA|NA
TGTGCCAGCAGCCACGCCCTGGAGGAAAAACTGTTTTTT
CASSHALEEKLFF
>TRBJ2-1|TRBV28|TRBD2|few
TGTGCCAGCAGTTCCCCTGGGGGCGGGGGGGCTAGGAATGAGCAGTTCTTC
CASSSPGGGGARNEQFF
>TRBJ2-7|TRBV7-9|NA|NA
TGTGCCAGCAGCTTAGATGTGGTTCCCAGCTCCTACGAGCAGTACTTC
CASSLDVVPSSYEQYF
>TRBJ1-1|TRBV18|TRBD1|few
TGTGCCAGCTCACCACCACAGGGGGGGAACACTGAAGCTTTCTTT
CASSPPQGGNTEAFF
>TRBJ1-6|TRBV12-3/TRBV12-4|NA|NA
TGTGCTACCCAGGGGAACTATAATTCACCCCTCCACTTT
CATQGNYNSPLHF
>TRBJ2-1|TRBV9|TRBD2|NA
TGTGCCAGCAGCGTAGGGAGCGGGGGACCTCCCCATGAGCAGTTCTTC
CASSVGSGGPPHEQFF
>TRBJ2-1|TRBV27|TRBD2|NA
TGTGCCAGCGGGGGACTAGATACGGGCAAAAGGTTCTTC
CASGGLDTGKRFF
>TRBJ2-7|TRBV7-8|NA|NA
TGTGCCAGCAGCCGCCGGCGGGACAGATCCTACGAGCAGTACTTC
CASSRRRDRSYEQYF
>TRBJ1-2|TRBV6-1|NA|NA
TGTGCCAGCAGTGAAGGCGGCAGGGGAATTTATGGCTACACCTTC
CASSEGGRGIYGYTF
>TRBJ2-7|TRBV7-9|NA|NA
TGTGCCAGCAGCTCGGGTAAGGGACTCACGTACGAGCAGTACTTC
CASSSGKGLTYEQYF
>TRBJ1-4|TRBV28|NA|few
TGTGCCAGCAGGATTACACGGGGGGGTGAAAAACTGTTTTTT
CASRITRGGEKLFF
>TRBJ1-2|TRBV7-9|NA|once
TGTGCCAGCAGCTTAGCGCTCTACAGTACTAACTATGGCTACACCTTC
CASSLALYSTNYGYTF
>TRBJ2-7|TRBV11-2|NA|once
TGTGCCAGCAGCCCCCAAGGAGGATTTAGCTCCTACGAGCAGTACTTC
CASSPQGGFSSYEQYF
>TRBJ1-1|TRBV20-1|NA|NA
TGCAGTGTCTTCACACCCAAGAGGGCTTTCTTT
CSVFTPKRAFF
>TRBJ2-4|TRBV6-2/TRBV6-3|NA|once
TGTGCCAGCAGTCAACCCCTGGTCAGGGCTAACATTCAGTACTTC
CASSQPLVRANIQYF
>TRBJ1-1|TRBV10-3|TRBD1|few
TGTGCCACCGGACAGGAGATAATGAACACTGAAGCTTTCTTT
CATGQEIMNTEAFF
>TRBJ2-5|TRBV28|TRBD2|once
TGTGCCAGCAGTATAGCGGGGAGGGGGAAGACCCAGTACTTC
CASSIAGRGKTQYF
>TRBJ2-2|TRBV15|NA|NA
TGTGCCACCCGGGCTGGGGGGACGGGCACCGGGGAGCTGTTTTTT
CATRAGGTGTGELFF
>TRBJ2-1|TRBV19|TRBD2|NA
TGTGCCAGTACCCCGGGACTAGCGAACTACAATGAGCAGTTCTTC
CASTPGLANYNEQFF
>TRBJ1-5|TRBV18|TRBD1|NA
TGTGCCAGCTCACCCCAGAGTACAGGGGGCAATCAGCCCCAGCATTTT
CASSPQSTGGNQPQHF
>TRBJ1-4|TRBV19|TRBD1|NA
TGTGCCAGTAGTACCGGGACAGAGTTCGAAAAACTGTTTTTT
CASSTGTEFEKLFF
>TRBJ1-5|TRBV6-6|TRBD1|NA
TGTGCCAGCAGTTACCACAGGGCAGGGGGGCAGCCCCAGCATTTT
CASSYHRAGGQPQHF
>TRBJ1-2|TRBV7-9|NA|NA
TGTGCCAGCAGCCCCGGACACGGAGCTAACTATGGCTACACCTTC
CASSPGHGANYGYTF
>TRBJ2-1|TRBV25-1|NA|NA
TGTGCCAGCAGCATGCCCAGGGCGGACAATGAGCAGTTCTTC
CASSMPRADNEQFF